This T cell receptor delta chain derives from a study of Vγ9Vδ2 T cells in congenital toxoplasmosis (dated by TCRdb to 2020 to 2022). Regarding the research as a whole: IgG, IgM and IgA serology, Western blot and an in-house interferon-gamma release assay were used to diagnose congenital toxoplasmosis. This study compared the CDR3 repertoires of the gamma and delta chains in sorted blood gammadelta T cells from congenitally T. gondii-infected infants versus uninfected infants. Infant repertoires were sequenced at 2 months after birth and at 1 year of age. TCR sequencing covered about 5 infected and under 11 uninfected infants at 2 months, plus 3 infected and 4 uninfected infants at 1 year.

Template-switch reverse transcription with SuperScript II was used to generate cDNA, with TRGC- and TRDC-specific primers combined in a single tube. The TRGC primer was designed to bind both the TRGC1 and TRGC2 constant genes. The KAPA Real-Time Library Amplification Kit was used for TRG and TRD amplification, and AMPure XP bead purification was performed between steps. Index PCR with the Nextera XT Index Kit was used to attach Illumina sequencing adapters. Sequencing of TRG and TRD amplicons was performed on an Illumina MiSeq with the V2 300 kit, and 150 bp paired-end reads were generated. As for how the authors treated the data: Read quality was checked with FastQC version 0.11.8 before further analysis. Reads were aligned to GenBank TRG or TRD reference genes, and CDR3 sequences were built with MiXCR version 3.0.3. Default MiXCR settings were kept, except that 3 rather than 5 consecutive nucleotides were used to assemble TRDD gene segments. N additions, CDR3 length, J segment length and clonotype sharing between samples were calculated with VDJtools version 1.2.1. CDR3 sequences that were out of frame or contained stop codons were left out of the analysis. The overlap of infant repertoires with previously published Vgamma9Vdelta2 repertoires from fetal, cord blood and adult blood was compared. TCRdb reprocessed the public reads with the caller CATT; rows with the same DNA were merged afterwards. The V and J calls follow TCRdb's processing rather than the paper's. Recorded for this sample are about 790 delta-chain clones; 13% of them occurred a single time. The ten largest clonotypes hold about 16% of the sample.

The same treatment, using spiramycin and/or pyrimethamine plus sulfadiazine plus folinic acid, was given to mothers of both infected and uninfected infants. All infants, both infected and uninfected, were delivered at term after more than 37 weeks of gestation. Around 0.9 mL of blood was processed into PBMCs by Lymphoprep gradient centrifugation, then cryopreserved in liquid nitrogen and shipped to Belgium. Thawed PBMCs were labeled with Zombie NIR viability dye and stained with CD3, TCR gammadelta, Vgamma9 and Vdelta2 antibodies. A FACSAria III was used to sort CD3+ TCRgammadelta+ T cells, reaching a mean purity of 98%. The RNeasy Micro Kit was used to isolate RNA from about 10,000 sorted gammadelta T cells per sample. The study infants had mothers who were enrolled with primary T. gondii infection during pregnancy. Peripheral blood samples from the infants were taken at an outpatient microbiology and virology center in Pavia, Italy.

What the authors observed across the whole study: Both infected and uninfected infants showed high prevalence of a public TRGV9 clonotype. Compared with uninfected infants, infected infants at 2 months appeared to have fewer N additions in their TRGV9 and TRDV2 CDR3s, and this was especially true for TRDV2-TRDJ1 sequences. Two months was the earliest age with enough suitable sample material for TCR repertoire analysis, so newborn repertoires were not sequenced. Repertoire differences between infected and uninfected infants were less clear at 1 year of age than at 2 months. Germline-encoded fetal-type TRDV2 CDR3 sequences seemed more prevalent in infected than uninfected roughly 2-month-old infants, suggesting an in utero expansion footprint.

After removal of 2 bases from V and 0 bases from J, the junction retains 21 bases not matched to a gene. CDR1 and CDR2, looked up from the germline V gene, are TSWWSYY and QGS. The CDR3 sequence holds 22 residues, the cysteine and phenylalanine included. Left in the record is the CDR3 DNA by itself, 66 bases read in frame from the first base. This clone turned up a few times. Its antigen specificity is not known. This sequence is one base from a far larger clone and is likely a read error. Rearrangement joined TRDV1 to TRDJ1; 10 bases in between match TRDD3. Sequencing used gamma-delta T cells from blood. The TCR was taken from a child under 10 years old born to a mother with Toxoplasma gondii infection during pregnancy, either congenitally infected or uninfected (not recorded which). The nucleotides read TGTGCTCTTGGGGAAGTGTGGCGACCGGCACTGGGGGATCCCCGAAACACCGATAAACTCATCTTT. Translated, this is CALGEVWRPALGDPRNTDKLIF.